This T cell receptor beta chain was sequenced in a study of blood T cell repertoires in COVID-19. For the study at large: COVID-19 samples from acute and convalescent phases originated in the United States, Italy and Spain.

This CDR3 comprises 17 residues. In the source study's methods: Amplification from reference gene primers served as the basis for estimated nucleated cell counts. Using immunoSEQ multiplex PCR, the repertoire was profiled, and TCRdb retains in-frame clones only, with some absent. Clone size and V and J calls were adopted from that table, with D and trimming inferred from the DNA. The data show around 50,000 clones, with roughly nine tenths seen just once and over 15% held by the top ten. This clone was seen only a few times. V and J are TRBV12-1 and TRBJ1-4; TRBD1 reflects the table's D call only, with no check against the DNA. TRBV12-1 is a pseudogene locus. The TCR comes from a man aged 65-85 years with active COVID-19. Sequenced sample: peripheral blood. The CDR3 region is CASSSDRVNASNEKLFF. The CDR3 coding sequence is TGTGCCAGCAGCTCGGACAGAGTAAACGCGAGTAATGAAAAACTGTTTTTT.